This T cell receptor beta chain emerged from a study of shared clonotypes between healthy human individuals (dated by TCRdb to about 2020). Looking at the study overall: Three men and two women, aged 18 to 49 years, made up the cohort. For each donor, CD4 naive and CD4 memory were each given three plates, CD8 naive was given two plates, and CD8 memory was given one plate. To estimate repertoire size and how much clonotypes are shared between individuals, the study performed deep sequencing of blood TCR repertoires from a handful of healthy adults. To increase sequencing depth and limit assay-specific biases, TCR repertoire library preparation and sequencing were carried out by different laboratories using diverse techniques. Leukapheresis yielded between about 0.94 and 8.9 billion PBMCs per donor.

TCR CDR3 regions were amplified from genomic DNA by multiplex PCR using the deep immunoSEQ assay. For each cell subset, the extracted genomic DNA was distributed evenly across all wells of several immunoSEQ 96-well plates, and each plate served as one replicate. Each replicate PCR for sorted subsets received about 210 ng genomic DNA, equal to tens of thousands of T cell genomes. Purified libraries were measured with a Qubit 3.0 fluorometer, size-checked on a Bioanalyzer 2100, and measured again with the KAPA Library Quantification kit. A separate single-read 150-cycle Illumina NextSeq 550 flow cell was used to sequence each immunoSEQ 96-well plate. The study's own analysis went as follows. The immunoSEQ output contained only junctional sequences without quality scores, so filtering could not match that applied to full-length reads. To assign V/J genes and CDR3, sequences were annotated using PyIR, a Python wrapper for IgBLAST v1.9, with IMGT germline references. Reads were removed for weak V/J assignments (E-value above 1e-6), missing CDR3, stop codons, out-of-frame junctions, or ambiguous translated residues. A V3J clonotype was defined by an identical inferred V gene, J gene, and CDR3 amino acid sequence. Percentage overlap between repertoires was calculated by dividing the number of shared unique clonotypes by the size of the smaller repertoire. Three approaches were used to assess repertoire richness: RTK rarefaction, the Chao1 estimator, and Recon v2.1 estimates of unobserved clonotypes. For all TCRbeta clonotypes obtained by the gDNA method from a few donors, generation probabilities were computed with OLGA. Here the immuneACCESS table is served through TCRdb, limited to in-frame sequences with V and J called. Missing clones are a known gap in these copies; in checked studies unresolved V genes cover under half, and the rest lacks a known reason. V and J calls and clone size come straight from that table; D and trimming were deduced from the DNA. For this sample there are around 640,000 clones; roughly 96% appear just once. The ten largest clones represent less than 0.12% of the sample.

On this clone: Its target antigen remains unknown. No much larger clonotype is one base removed from it; base qualities were not supplied.

Including cysteine and phenylalanine, the CDR3 has 16 amino acids. Only the CDR3 part of the read is kept: 48 bases, read in frame from the first base. After removal of 7 bases from V and 4 bases from J, the junction retains 12 bases not matched to a gene. The germline V gene specifies SNHLY as CDR1 and FYNNEI as CDR2. CD8 naive samples consisted of CD45RO-negative cells that were positively selected for CCR7, yielding a CD45RA+CCR7+ population without TemRA cells. Healthy HIV-negative adults with no recently reported acute infections or vaccinations were included as donors. Only Caucasian adults living in Nashville, Tennessee, USA were represented among the donors. After blood collection by leukapheresis, PBMCs were isolated using Ficoll-Histopaque density gradient centrifugation and then cryopreserved in the vapor phase of liquid nitrogen. Analytical flow cytometry was used to check the purity and quantity of each magnetically sorted T cell population. Genomic DNA was isolated from each sorted fraction and quantified by UV absorbance on a Nanodrop 2000c.

On the study overall, not on this receptor specifically: The small number of donors limited the genetic and exposure-history diversity represented. When a handful of donors were compared, the shared fraction of clonotypes was roughly 5% for naive CD4, around 3.6% for naive CD8, 2.3% for memory CD4, and around 0.37% for memory CD8. Only blood was sampled, and tissue TCR repertoires likely differ from those in blood. Rarefaction of sorted-subset datasets indicated incomplete sequencing despite the large sequencing depth. Pairwise subsampling led to the expectation that sequencing depth would affect the degree of clonotype sharing among donors. Larger estimated clonotype richness was generally found for naive subsets than for memory subsets. Clonotypes shared by all four sorted-subset donors showed higher generation probabilities than non-shared clonotypes.

This TCR was recovered from a woman in her 30s in good health. Sequences were obtained from naive CD8+ T cells sorted from blood. Read against the paper, the sample's cell subset or site label means: CD45RA+CCR7+. The chain joins TRBV2 to TRBJ2-7, and 11 junction bases match TRBD1. This receptor has the CDR3 CASMGRTGGMQYEQYF. Here is the DNA: TGTGCCAGCATGGGTCGGACAGGGGGCATGCAGTACGAGCAGTACTTC.